This TCR beta chain was captured in a study of cytomegalovirus exposure and HLA in healthy donors. Study in general: Later, an analysis reported that the 120 or so validation repertoires had used the same platform as the approximately 630 first-cohort repertoires.

On this clone itself: Its target is not known. An end of the junction does not agree with germline; a read error may underlie this.

The CDR3 runs to 18 residues. CDR1 and CDR2 from the germline V gene are SGHDT and YYEEEE. Separate from the 666-subject first cohort, the approximately 120-subject validation cohort was the one that the donors belonged to. Here immunoSEQ multiplex PCR was the method, and the copy in TCRdb shows in-frame clones only, minus some. The sample includes approximately 150,000 clones, more than 85% of them seen just once. Whole-study findings and limits: Subsequent analysis found a tendency for first-cohort TCR clusters to co-occur within the 95 to 150 validation repertoires. In vitro confirmation showed three CMV-associated chains to be CMV antigen specific.

This clonotype was sampled from a man between 18 and 29 years old in good health and CMV-seronegative. This chain joins TRBV5-6 and TRBJ1-2; 9 nucleotides agree with TRBD1. Sequenced sample: PBMCs. CDR3 in DNA: TGTGCCAGCAGCTTGTACGCGGACAGGGGAGGGAGGACATATGGCCACACCTTC. This translates into CASSLYADRGGRTYGHTF.